A single sample is the source of the 24 T cell receptor beta chains below, sequenced in a study of blood T cell repertoires in COVID-19. Here immunoSEQ multiplex PCR was the method, and the copy in TCRdb shows in-frame clones only, minus some. The table records tens of thousands of clones, about 87% of them present only once. Sequencing used peripheral blood. These receptors were collected from a woman aged 50 to 60 with acute or convalescent COVID-19.

V gene TRBV18 combines with J gene TRBJ2-7; a possible D gene is TRBD1 (5 bases). The ends were cut back, 5 bases at V and 7 bases at J, with 21 bases in the middle. Germline V CDR1 and CDR2: KGHSH, LQKENI. The CDR3 spans 15 residues. DNA for the CDR3: TGTGCCAGCTCAGAAGGGGCAGTCCTAGTGTGGGAGCAGTACTTC. This codes for CASSEGAVLVWEQYF.

This chain connects TRBV28 to TRBJ1-4, with TRBD1 matching 7 bases. This CDR3 contains 13 residues. V shed 6 bases, J shed 7 bases, and the junction held 5 bases outside the gene matches. Germline V gene lookup returns CDR1 MDHEN and CDR2 SYDVKM. CDR3: CASRRGLGEKLFF. The CDR3 nucleotides read TGTGCCAGCAGAAGGGGGCTTGGTGAAAAACTGTTTTTT.

This clone has only one observation. The V and J genes are TRBV7-3 and TRBJ2-2, with D possibly matching TRBD2 (5 bases). With 2 bases removed from V and 8 bases from J, the gap between germline ends came to 9 bases. The V gene's germline CDR1 is SGHTA and CDR2 FQGTGA. The CDR3 totals 13 residues. CDR3 protein: CASSLGSSGELFF. CDR3 coding DNA: TGTGCCAGCAGCTTAGGGAGTTCGGGGGAGCTGTTTTTT.

V is TRBV18 and J is TRBJ2-7; tentatively, D is TRBD1 (6 bases). This CDR3 has 15 amino acids. Germline-derived CDR1 and CDR2 are KGHSH and LQKENI. V was cut by 2 bases and J by 3 bases, with 14 bases left in between. CDR3 region: CASSPTLQGYYEQYF. The CDR3 DNA reads as TGTGCCAGCTCACCAACATTACAGGGTTACTACGAGCAGTACTTC. The full variable domain, rest sourced from reference TRBV18 and TRBJ2-7, is NAGVMQNPRHLVRRRGQEARLRCSPMKGHSHVYWYRQLPEEGLKFMVYLQKENIIDESGMPKERFSAEFPKEGPSILRIQQVVRGDSAAYFCASSPTLQGYYEQYFGPGTRLTVT.

This clone was observed once. This chain joins TRBV11-2 and TRBJ2-5, with TRBD2 matching over 8 bases. The ends lost 5 bases at V and 4 bases at J; junction bases unmatched: 12. Germline CDR1 reads SGHAT; CDR2 reads FQNNGV. CDR3 length equals 16 residues. The CDR3 loop is CASSVPGLGAVETQYF. In DNA, the CDR3 is TGTGCCAGCAGCGTACCGGGACTAGGGGCGGTAGAGACCCAGTACTTC.

The J gene is TRBJ1-2, the V gene TRBV12-3 or TRBV12-4; 9 bases are a match to TRBD1. Germline trimming cut 6 bases from V and 7 bases from J; bases unmatched to any gene: 6. The CDR3 extends over 13 amino acids. The CDR3 is CASSWGQGRGYTF. The CDR3 region has the DNA TGTGCCAGCAGCTGGGGACAGGGACGTGGCTACACCTTC.

The chain employs TRBV5-4 and TRBJ2-6; 8 bases line up with TRBD1. The germline CDR1 and CDR2 sequences are SGHNT and YYREEE (reference sequence). V lost 7 bases, J lost 1 base, and 4 bases stayed unmatched. This CDR3 comprises 15 residues. CDR3 residues: CASGTGQSGANVLTF. Here the CDR3 DNA reads TGTGCCAGCGGGACAGGCCAATCTGGGGCCAACGTCCTGACTTTC.

The genes are TRBV5-1 and TRBJ2-7; weak D call: TRBD1 (5 bases). The CDR3 is 13 amino acids. Per germline, CDR1 SGHRS and CDR2 YFSETQ. The V gene lost 2 bases and the J gene lost 5 bases, with 11 bases spanning the gap. DNA for the CDR3: TGCGCCAGCAGCTTCGACAGCCTTAACGAGCAGTACTTC. This sequence encodes CASSFDSLNEQYF.

The rearrangement links TRBV11-2 to TRBJ1-2; 9 nucleotides match TRBD1. The CDR3 covers 15 residues. V lost 4 bases, J lost 8 bases, and 11 bases stayed unmatched. CDR1 is SGHAT, CDR2 FQNNGV, per germline. The CDR3 sequence: CASSSYKTGGGGYTF. CDR3 DNA: TGTGCCAGCAGCTCATACAAGACAGGGGGAGGAGGCTACACCTTC.

The gene calls are TRBV5-4 and TRBJ2-7; tentative D call: TRBD1 (5 bases). This CDR3 has 13 residues. The V gene's germline CDR1 is SGHNT and CDR2 YYREEE (reference sequence). V lost 0 bases and J lost 2, with 6 bases in between. CDR3 nucleotides: TGTGCCAGCAGCTTGGCGGACACCTACGAGCAGTACTTC. Its protein product is CASSLADTYEQYF.

V is TRBV5-1 and J is TRBJ1-4, with TRBD1 matching over 8 bases. Germline assignment: CDR1 SGHRS and CDR2 YFSETQ. There are 16 residues in the CDR3. The V segment lost 1 base and the J segment 5 bases; nucleotides outside the gene matches: 7. In DNA form, the CDR3 reads TGCGCCAGCAGCTTGTTTGGGACAGGTGGGAATGAAAAACTGTTTTTT. Protein: CASSLFGTGGNEKLFF.

V usage is TRBV5-1 and J usage is TRBJ2-3, with a tentative D call TRBD2 (6 bases). Germline loops: CDR1 SGHRS, CDR2 YFSETQ. The CDR3 runs 16 residues. V gave up 4 bases and J gave up 6 bases, with 21 bases separating them. The CDR3 loop reads CASSPLGTGVSDTQYF. For the CDR3, the DNA is TGCGCCAGCAGCCCTCTTGGGACGGGGGTTTCGGATACGCAGTATTTT.

The chain recombines TRBV2 with TRBJ2-7; D is uncertain. V lost 5 bases and J 6 bases, leaving 8 bases between the germline ends. Germline CDR1 SNHLY, CDR2 FYNNEI. CDR3 length: 11 residues. CDR3: CASSPPGEQYF. CDR3 nucleotide sequence: TGTGCCAGCAGTCCGCCGGGCGAGCAGTACTTC.

The gene calls are TRBV9 and TRBJ2-5, with TRBD2 matching 7 bases. From germline, CDR1 is SGDLS and CDR2 YYNGEE. V trimming: 3 bases; J trimming: 5 bases; junction bases outside the gene matches: 7. There are 14 residues in the CDR3. The DNA for the CDR3 is TGTGCCAGCAGCGCGGGGAGGGCCGGGGAGACCCAGTACTTC. This sequence encodes CASSAGRAGETQYF.

V gene TRBV7-9 combines with J gene TRBJ1-6; TRBD1 matches at 7 bases. Germline trimming cut 5 bases from V and 9 bases from J; bases unmatched to any gene: 10. CDR3 length equals 15 residues. Per the germline V gene, CDR1 is SEHNR and CDR2 is FQNEAQ (reference sequence). In nucleotides, the CDR3 is TGTGCCAGCAGCCCCGGTACAGGGGATTCTTCACCCCTCCACTTT. Its translation is CASSPGTGDSSPLHF.

The chain employs TRBV18 and TRBJ1-4, with TRBD1 matching over 7 bases. CDR1 is KGHSH and CDR2 is LQKENI in the germline V gene. V lost 4 bases to trimming and J lost 6 bases; unmatched junction nucleotides: 5. The CDR3 spans 14 residues. The CDR3 loop reads CASSQGATDEKLFF. Here the CDR3 DNA reads TGTGCCAGCTCACAGGGGGCGACGGATGAAAAACTGTTTTTT.

The rearrangement links TRBV6-5 to TRBJ2-7; weak D call: TRBD2 (6 bases). Trimming took 7 bases from V and 3 from J, leaving 16 bases between them. Germline V gene data show CDR1 as MNHEY and CDR2 as SVGAGI. The CDR3 length is 14 residues. The CDR3 bases are TGTGCCAGCACCCAGGAGGGGAAATACTACGAGCAGTACTTC. This sequence encodes CASTQEGKYYEQYF.

This clone has just one count. V and J are TRBV5-3 and TRBJ1-5, with D possibly being TRBD1 (6 bases). TRBV5-3 is filed as an ORF, its function uncertain. This CDR3 is 14 amino acids long. The V end was cut by 5 bases, the J end by 9 bases, with 18 bases between. The CDR3 loop is CARSSPQGCRPQHF. The CDR3 nucleotides are TGTGCCAGAAGTTCCCCACAGGGATGCCGGCCCCAGCATTTT.

V is TRBV5-6 and J is TRBJ2-7, with D hard to call. This CDR3 is 15 amino acids long. The germline CDR1 and CDR2 sequences are SGHDT and YYEEEE. The V end lost 0 bases, the J end lost 0 bases, and 10 bases lay between the germline ends. The CDR3 protein is CASSLALANSYEQYF. The CDR3 DNA reads as TGTGCCAGCAGCTTGGCCCTGGCCAACTCCTACGAGCAGTACTTC.

The J gene is TRBJ2-7, the V gene TRBV5-1; TRBD1 is a possible D gene (6 bases). Looked up from germline, CDR1 is SGHRS and CDR2 is YFSETQ. The CDR3 is 12 residues long. V was clipped by 1 base and J by 5 bases, with 7 bases between them. In DNA, the CDR3 is TGCGCCAGCAGCTTGTACAGGGACGAGCAGTACTTC. Its translation is CASSLYRDEQYF.

This clone showed up just a few times. This chain uses TRBV27 with TRBJ1-6; possible D gene TRBD1, 5 bases. The CDR3 loop spans 14 amino acids. V was clipped by 2 bases and J by 7 bases, with 9 bases between them. Per germline, CDR1 MNHEY and CDR2 SMNVEV (reference sequence). The CDR3 here is CASSLRGENSPLHF. In DNA, the CDR3 is TGTGCCAGCAGTTTACGGGGGGAAAATTCACCCCTCCACTTT.

This chain joins TRBV29-1 and TRBJ1-5; 8 nucleotides agree with TRBD1. Germline values: CDR1 SQVTM, CDR2 ANQGSEA. V lost 6 bases, J lost 1 base, and 2 bases stayed unmatched. This CDR3 has 13 amino acids. The CDR3 reads CSVQGASNQPQHF. For the CDR3, the DNA is TGCAGCGTCCAGGGGGCCAGCAATCAGCCCCAGCATTTT.

The V gene is TRBV7-3, the J gene TRBJ2-2; a weak D match, TRBD2 (6 bases). Trimming left V 2 bases short and J 7 bases short, with 11 bases between. This CDR3 spans 14 amino acids. Germline V gene sequence: CDR1 SGHTA, CDR2 FQGTGA. CDR3 coding DNA: TGTGCCAGCAGCTTACGCGGGAACGGCGGGGAGCTGTTTTTT. Protein product: CASSLRGNGGELFF. Complete variable domain (other parts from reference TRBV7-3 and TRBJ2-2): GAGVSQTPSNKVTEKGKYVELRCDPISGHTALYWYRQSLGQGPEFLIYFQGTGAADDSGLPNDRFFAVRPEGSVSTLKIQRTERGDSAVYLCASSLRGNGGELFFGEGSRLTVL.

The chain is built from TRBV7-2 and TRBJ1-1; possibly TRBD1 for D (5 bases). Per the germline V gene, CDR1 is SGHTA and CDR2 is FQGNSA. The CDR3 loop spans 14 amino acids. The V and J ends lost 0 bases and 7 bases respectively, with 12 bases between them. The CDR3 bases are TGTGCCAGCAGCTTAGCGGGGGGGAAGGTTGAAGCTTTCTTT. As protein: CASSLAGGKVEAFF.